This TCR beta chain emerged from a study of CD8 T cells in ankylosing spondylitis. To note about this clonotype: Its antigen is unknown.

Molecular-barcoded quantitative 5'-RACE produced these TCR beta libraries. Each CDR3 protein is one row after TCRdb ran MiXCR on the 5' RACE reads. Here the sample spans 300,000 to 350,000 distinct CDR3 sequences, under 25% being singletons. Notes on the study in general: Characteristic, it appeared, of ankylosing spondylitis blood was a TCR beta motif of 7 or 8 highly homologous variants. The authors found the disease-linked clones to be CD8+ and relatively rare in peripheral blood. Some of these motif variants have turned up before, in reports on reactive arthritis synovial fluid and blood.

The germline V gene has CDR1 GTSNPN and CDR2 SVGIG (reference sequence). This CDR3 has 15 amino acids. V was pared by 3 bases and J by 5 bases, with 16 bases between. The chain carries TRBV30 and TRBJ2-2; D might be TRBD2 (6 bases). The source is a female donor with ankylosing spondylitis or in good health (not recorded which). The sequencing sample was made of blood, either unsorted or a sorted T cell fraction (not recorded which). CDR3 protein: CAWRTGVKRTGELFF. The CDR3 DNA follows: TGTGCCTGGAGAACGGGAGTAAAAAGGACCGGGGAGCTGTTTTTT.